This T cell receptor (beta chain) was recorded in a study of post-analysis software for immune sequencing data. Overall study results and limits: Compared with controls, patients had more of five or six TRBV segments, including TRBV5-6, TRBV5-1 and TRBV20-1.

This clonotype has a single count. What it binds is not known. This CDR3 comprises 13 residues. Per the germline V gene, CDR1 is SNHLY and CDR2 is FYNNEI. V shed 7 bases, J shed 9 bases, and the junction held 10 bases outside the gene matches. Each TCR beta cDNA library carried unique molecular identifiers. TCRdb reprocessed the PCR reads via MiXCR and lists one record per CDR3 protein. The repertoire has approximately 660,000 distinct CDR3 sequences, more than 50% of them found once; the top ten carry about 11%. The TCR originated in a girl aged 2 to 9 with multiple sclerosis. The chain uses TRBV2 and TRBJ2-5; 8 nucleotides agree with TRBD1. The sample comprised blood. The CDR3 region has the DNA TGTGCCAGCACTGCCGGACAGGGTGGCTCCCAGTACTTC. Encoded protein: CASTAGQGGSQYF.